These 27 T cell receptor beta chains originate from one sample sequenced in a study of beta chain features in type 1 diabetes listed by TCRdb under 2018. Libraries were built with the immunoSEQ multiplex PCR assay. The entire amount of isolated RNA was reverse transcribed using the High Capacity cDNA Reverse Transcription Kit, so the sequenced TCRB transcripts were expressed ones. TCRdb limited this immuneACCESS table to in-frame rearrangements with V and J called. A share of clones is missing; checked studies link under half to unresolved V genes, and the rest is unexplained. Counted in this sample were about 400,000 clones; roughly 12% of them appeared once. The ten top clones hold 0.0095% to 0.012% of the sample. Findings and caveats that apply to the study as a whole: Type 1 diabetes patients showed a moderate but significant shortening of TCRB CDR3 length in all four CD4+ subsets.

For these TCRs, the target antigens are not known. The sample taken for sequencing was naive CD4+ T cells from blood. This sample's cell subset or site label indicates: true naive CD4+ T cells. Source of these receptors: a woman aged 18-30 years with type 1 diabetes.

The chain has TRBV5-1 and TRBJ2-5; 8 positions match TRBD2. CDR3 length: 14 residues. CDR1 and CDR2 from the germline V gene are SGHRS and YFSETQ. Trimming at V came to 4 bases and at J to 4 bases, leaving 6 bases not matched to a gene. The CDR3: CASSDDAGGETQYF. CDR3 DNA: TGCGCCAGCAGCGATGACGCGGGGGGAGAGACCCAGTACTTC.

This clone was seen more than once but under ten times. The rearrangement uses TRBV11-2 and TRBJ1-4; D remains ambiguous. In germline, CDR1 is SGHAT, CDR2 FQNNGV. Trimming took 5 bases from V and 8 from J, leaving 15 bases between them. The CDR3 totals 14 residues. CDR3 sequence (DNA): TGTGCCAGCAGCCTTTCGCCGGGGAAAGAAAAACTGTTTTTT. It encodes CASSLSPGKEKLFF.

A few counts support this clone. The rearrangement joins TRBV6-5 to TRBJ2-2; 9 positions agree with TRBD1. After removal of 2 bases from V and 7 bases from J, the junction contained 5 bases not matched to a gene. Germline CDR1 MNHEY, CDR2 SVGAGI. The CDR3 covers 15 residues. The chain's CDR3 is CASSYGDRADGELFF. Here the CDR3 DNA reads TGTGCCAGCAGTTACGGGGACAGGGCGGACGGGGAGCTGTTTTTT.

The chain is built from TRBV14 and TRBJ2-1; no definite D call. The ends were cut back, 0 bases at V and 5 bases at J, with 5 bases in the middle. This CDR3 has 13 residues. Germline V gene sequence: CDR1 SGHDN, CDR2 FVKESK. DNA for the CDR3: TGTGCCAGCAGCCAAGATTTCGACAATGAGCAGTTCTTC. Its translation: CASSQDFDNEQFF.

This clone was counted only a few times. This chain links TRBV6-6 with TRBJ2-7; 7 bases agree with TRBD2. The trim removed 2 bases at V and 5 bases at J, leaving 12 bases unmatched. Germline-derived CDR1 and CDR2 are MNHNY and SVGAGI (reference sequence). The CDR3 runs 16 residues. CDR3 sequence reads: CASSYGVLLGGDEQYF. The CDR3 DNA is TGTGCCAGCAGTTACGGGGTGCTACTGGGGGGGGACGAGCAGTACTTC.

This sequence joins TRBV6-5 and TRBJ2-2; 7 bases match TRBD2. Germline trimming cut 7 bases from V and 6 bases from J; bases unmatched to any gene: 2. The CDR3 spans 12 residues. Germline CDR1 reads MNHEY; CDR2 reads SVGAGI. This CDR3 reads CASNRGAGELFF. CDR3 sequence (DNA): TGTGCCAGCAATCGGGGGGCCGGGGAGCTGTTTTTT.

The chain has TRBV7-2 and TRBJ1-4; TRBD1 matches 7 bases. This CDR3 region has 14 residues. Losses at the gene ends were 5 bases for V and 4 bases for J; bases not matched to a gene: 4. Germline V lookup: CDR1 SGHTA, CDR2 FQGNSA. Written as DNA, the CDR3 is TGTGCCAGCAGCAGGGACAGAAGTAATGAAAAACTGTTTTTT. It translates to CASSRDRSNEKLFF.

V and J are TRBV7-9 and TRBJ2-2; tentatively, D is TRBD2 (6 bases). The germline V gene has CDR1 SEHNR and CDR2 FQNEAQ (reference sequence). Trimming stripped 4 bases from V and 5 bases from J, with 14 bases between. This CDR3 has 15 amino acids. CDR3 residues: CASSSRDPGTGELFF. CDR3 DNA sequence: TGTGCCAGCAGCTCGCGGGACCCGGGGACCGGGGAGCTGTTTTTT.

This clone came up a few times. The chain recombines TRBV4-3 with TRBJ2-7; D is unclear. From germline, CDR1 is LGHNA and CDR2 YSLEER. The CDR3 contains 13 residues. The V end was cut by 4 bases, the J end by 5 bases, with 12 bases between. DNA of the CDR3: TGCGCCAGCAGCCGCCGGGTCGCGGACGAGCAGTACTTC. Its translation: CASSRRVADEQYF.

This clone was observed a handful of times. V and J are TRBV6-1 and TRBJ2-7; 7 bases are shared with TRBD1. The CDR3 loop spans 15 amino acids. Germline values: CDR1 MNHNS, CDR2 SASEGT. The ends lost 6 bases at V and 2 bases at J; junction bases unmatched: 10. In DNA form, the CDR3 reads TGTGCCAGCAGCCGCTTAACAGGGGATACCTACGAGCAGTACTTC. Translating it yields CASSRLTGDTYEQYF.

The chain couples TRBV4-2 to TRBJ2-3; 7 bases agree with TRBD2. The CDR3 spans 16 residues. Unmatched junction bases numbered 5, after V lost 2 bases and J lost 0 bases. From germline, CDR1 is LGHNA and CDR2 YNFKEQ. The CDR3 DNA reads as TGTGCCAGCAGCCAACTGGGCGGGGGAAGCACAGATACGCAGTATTTT. It encodes CASSQLGGGSTDTQYF.

This clone appeared a few times. The chain has TRBV10-3 and TRBJ1-1, with 7 nucleotides matching TRBD1. The CDR3 consists of 14 residues. Germline assignment: CDR1 ENHRY and CDR2 SYGVKD. With V trimmed by 6 bases and J by 0 bases, 4 bases remained unmatched. CDR3 region: CAIRGTEMNTEAFF. The CDR3 nucleotides are TGTGCCATCAGAGGGACAGAAATGAACACTGAAGCTTTCTTT.

This clone was found a few times. V gene TRBV28 combines with J gene TRBJ2-1; D ambiguous. The V gene lost 8 bases and the J gene lost 5 bases, with 19 bases spanning the gap. There are 15 residues in the CDR3. CDR1 and CDR2 from the germline V gene are MDHEN and SYDVKM. DNA for the CDR3: TGTGCCAGCCCTCCGATCGACGGAGCTAACAATGAGCAGTTCTTC. Its protein product is CASPPIDGANNEQFF. Looking up the rest from reference TRBV28 and TRBJ2-1 gives the full variable domain: DVKVTQSSRYLVKRTGEKVFLECVQDMDHENMFWYRQDPGLGLRLIYFSYDVKMKEKGDIPEGYSVSREKKERFSLILESASTNQTSMYLCASPPIDGANNEQFFGPGTRLTVL.

The J gene is TRBJ2-1, the V gene TRBV7-9; weak D call: TRBD2 (6 bases). The length of the CDR3 is 19 residues. The germline V and J ends were trimmed by 1 base and 1 base, with 20 bases remaining between them. CDR1 and CDR2 (germline): SEHNR, FQNEAQ (reference sequence). CDR3 in DNA: TGTGCCAGCAGCTTAGAGGAGGGGCGAAAGATAAGGTCCTACAATGAGCAGTTCTTC. Its translation: CASSLEEGRKIRSYNEQFF.

A few counts support this clone. This chain connects TRBV16 to TRBJ1-4, with TRBD1 matching 7 bases. Trimming removed 0 bases from V and 8 bases from J; junction bases left unmatched: 6. CDR3 length: 15 residues. Germline V gives CDR1 KGHSY, CDR2 FQNENV. The CDR3 spells CASSQSAGGEEKLFF. For the CDR3, the DNA is TGTGCCAGCAGCCAATCGGCAGGGGGAGAAGAAAAACTGTTTTTT.

This chain uses TRBV10-3 with TRBJ2-7; D is undetermined. The V end lost 3 bases, the J end lost 3 bases, and 12 bases lay between the germline ends. This CDR3 contains 14 residues. The germline CDR1 and CDR2 sequences are ENHRY and SYGVKD. The CDR3 DNA reads TGTGCCATCAGTGACGGTCAGGCCTTCTACGAGCAGTACTTC. Encoded protein: CAISDGQAFYEQYF.

The V gene is TRBV4-3, the J gene TRBJ2-1, with 9 bases matching TRBD1. Germline assignment: CDR1 LGHNA and CDR2 YSLEER. The CDR3 runs 17 residues. V shed 0 bases and J 2 bases; nucleotides not matched to a gene: 5. The CDR3 protein is CASSQEAWDRAYNEQFF. CDR3 in DNA: TGCGCCAGCAGCCAAGAAGCGTGGGACAGGGCCTACAATGAGCAGTTCTTC.

The rearrangement links TRBV6-5 to TRBJ2-3, with a weak D call TRBD2 (6 bases). There are 13 residues in the CDR3. V shed 4 bases and J shed 4 bases, with 9 bases lying between them. CDR1 is MNHEY, CDR2 SVGAGI, per germline. The CDR3, as DNA: TGTGCCAGCAGTTCCGGGGGAGCAGATACGCAGTATTTT. It translates to CASSSGGADTQYF.

This clone was detected only a few times. The rearrangement joins TRBV7-7 to TRBJ2-1, with D possibly matching TRBD2 (5 bases). V lost 5 bases and J 7 bases, leaving 12 bases between the germline ends. Germline CDR1 and CDR2: SSHAT and FNYEAQ (reference sequence). The CDR3 covers 13 residues. CDR3 region: CASSPSPGNEQFF. DNA for the CDR3: TGTGCCAGCAGCCCATCCCCGGGGAATGAGCAGTTCTTC.

This rearrangement joins TRBV30 to TRBJ1-2; 9 positions agree with TRBD1. The CDR3 has 15 residues. V shed 2 bases, J shed 6 bases, and the junction held 10 bases outside the gene matches. The V gene's germline CDR1 is GTSNPN and CDR2 SVGIG (reference sequence). The CDR3 coding sequence is TGTGCCTGGAGTCCAAGGTCGGGACAGGGCCATGGCTACACCTTC. Its protein is CAWSPRSGQGHGYTF.

CDR3 in amino acids: CASSLPSGRETQYF. The CDR3 DNA is TGTGCCAGCAGTTTACCCTCAGGGCGGGAGACCCAGTACTTC. V gene TRBV28 combines with J gene TRBJ2-5, with D maybe TRBD1 (5 bases). The CDR3 length is 14 residues. The germline V gene has CDR1 MDHEN and CDR2 SYDVKM. Trimming took off 2 bases at V and 5 bases at J, with 12 bases between the two ends.

This rearrangement joins TRBV28 to TRBJ2-1; 10 nucleotides align to TRBD2. Germline V gene lookup returns CDR1 MDHEN and CDR2 SYDVKM. Trimming removed 7 bases from V and 4 bases from J; junction bases left unmatched: 4. The CDR3 consists of 14 residues. Here the CDR3 DNA reads TGTGCCAGCAAAGGACTAGCGGAATACAATGAGCAGTTCTTC. This codes for CASKGLAEYNEQFF.

The sample holds a few counts of this clone. The chain recombines TRBV25-1 with TRBJ1-6; D remains ambiguous. Trimming cost V 3 bases and J 2 bases, with 5 bases left between them. Looked up from germline, CDR1 is MGHDK and CDR2 is SYGVNS. This CDR3 has 14 amino acids. The chain's CDR3 is CASSDYTYNSPLHF. The CDR3 DNA is TGTGCCAGCAGTGATTACACCTATAATTCACCCCTCCACTTT. The full variable domain, rest sourced from reference TRBV25-1 and TRBJ1-6, is EADIYQTPRYLVIGTGKKITLECSQTMGHDKMYWYQQDPGMELHLIHYSYGVNSTEKGDLSSESTVSRIRTEHFPLTLESARPSHTSQYLCASSDYTYNSPLHFGNGTRLTVT.

This clone has a handful of counts. The V and J genes are TRBV4-2 and TRBJ2-7; 11 bases line up with TRBD2. Germline CDR1 and CDR2: LGHNA and YNFKEQ. Trimming removed 0 bases from V and 5 bases from J; junction bases left unmatched: 9. The CDR3 runs 17 residues. CDR3 DNA: TGTGCCAGCAGCCAAGATTTCACTAGCGGGAGTGGACACGAGCAGTACTTC. Translated, it gives CASSQDFTSGSGHEQYF.

This clone appeared a few times. This sequence joins TRBV25-1 and TRBJ2-1, with 15 bases fitting TRBD2. Per germline, CDR1 MGHDK and CDR2 SYGVNS. Germline trimming cut 4 bases from V and 7 bases from J; bases unmatched to any gene: 5. The CDR3 is 16 residues long. The DNA for the CDR3 is TGTGCCAGCAGTGCGCCCGGGACTAGCGGGAGGAATGAGCAGTTCTTC. Translating it yields CASSAPGTSGRNEQFF.

The DNA for the CDR3 is TGCGCCAGCGGATCGATACAGGGGCACTCCTACAATGAGCAGTTCTTC. This translates into CASGSIQGHSYNEQFF. The chain carries TRBV5-1 and TRBJ2-1; 7 positions match TRBD1. The CDR3 loop spans 16 amino acids. Losses at the gene ends were 7 bases for V and 0 bases for J; bases not matched to a gene: 10. Germline V CDR1 and CDR2: SGHRS, YFSETQ.

A few counts support this clone. The chain is built from TRBV7-2 and TRBJ1-2; 7 bases are shared with TRBD1. The CDR3 is made up of 15 amino acids. Germline loops: CDR1 SGHTA, CDR2 FQGNSA. Trimming took 5 bases from V and 4 from J; bases not matched to a gene: 10. CDR3 in DNA: TGTGCCAGCAGCCCGAACGACAGGGCCAGCTATGGCTACACCTTC. Its protein is CASSPNDRASYGYTF.